This T cell receptor (beta chain) originates from a study of blood T cell repertoires in COVID-19. Overall study: Researchers got acute and convalescent COVID-19 samples from the United States, Italy and Spain. The cDNA or gDNA used as material had been derived from T cells, B-cell-depleted T cells, or PBMCs.

The CDR3 spans 17 residues. The germline CDR1 and CDR2 sequences are LNHDA and SQIVND (reference sequence). The V end was cut by 4 bases, the J end by 3 bases, with 22 bases between. Recruited during active infection, patients (from Seattle) were subsequently followed longitudinally. Original data processing: Counts of nucleated cells, estimated from reference gene primer amplification, were obtained. Using immunoSEQ multiplex PCR, the repertoire was profiled, and TCRdb retains in-frame clones only, with some absent. Clone size and the V and J calls come from that table; the DNA yielded D and trimming. Altogether just over 250,000 clones are present, 88% being singletons, with the ten largest covering around 9.6%.

The sequence derives from a woman in her sixties or seventies with COVID-19, enrolled during active disease. Material for sequencing was peripheral blood. The gene calls are TRBV19 and TRBJ2-7, with D perhaps TRBD1 (8 bases). Here the CDR3 DNA reads TGTGCCAGTAGTAGACAGGGGATGGCTAGCGGACTCTACGAGCAGTACTTC. This encodes CASSRQGMASGLYEQYF.